The clone carrying this T cell receptor (beta chain) showed up just a few times. The data derive from a study of CD8 T cells in Susac syndrome. RNA in amounts of about 0.5 to 1 ug was reverse transcribed with random hexamers. TCRdb recomputed calls from the immunoSEQ multiplex PCR reads with MiXCR, one row per CDR3 protein. The sample gives more than 150,000 distinct CDR3 sequences, around 95% of which show up once; 0.075% to 0.1% is in the top ten. The CDR3 is 15 amino acids. Germline-derived CDR1 and CDR2 are SGHVS and FQNEAQ. V lost 2 bases to trimming and J lost 4 bases; unmatched junction nucleotides: 5.

The clonotype was recovered from a human donor with Susac syndrome. The chain combines TRBV7-8 with TRBJ2-4, with 7 bases aligning to TRBD1. Sequences were obtained from CD4+ T cells from PBMCs. The chain's CDR3 is CASSLPGTEKNIQYF. Written as DNA, the CDR3 is TGTGCCAGCAGCTTACCAGGGACAGAGAAAAACATTCAGTACTTC.